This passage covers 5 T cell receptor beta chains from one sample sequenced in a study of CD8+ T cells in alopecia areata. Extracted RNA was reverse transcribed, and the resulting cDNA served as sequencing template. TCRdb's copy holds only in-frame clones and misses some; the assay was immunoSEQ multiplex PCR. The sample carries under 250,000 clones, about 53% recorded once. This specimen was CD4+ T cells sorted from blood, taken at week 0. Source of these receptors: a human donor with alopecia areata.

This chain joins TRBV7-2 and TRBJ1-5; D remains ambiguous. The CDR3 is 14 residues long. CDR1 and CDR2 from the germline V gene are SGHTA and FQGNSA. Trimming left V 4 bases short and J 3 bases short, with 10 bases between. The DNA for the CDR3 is TGTGCCAGCAGCTCGCAGGTCTCCAATCAGCCCCAGCATTTT. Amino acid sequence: CASSSQVSNQPQHF. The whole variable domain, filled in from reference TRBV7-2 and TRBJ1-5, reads GAGVSQSPSNKVTEKGKDVELRCDPISGHTALYWYRQSLGQGLEFLIYFQGNSAPDKSGLPSDRFSAERTGGSVSTLTIQRTQQEDSAVYLCASSSQVSNQPQHFGDGTRLSIL.

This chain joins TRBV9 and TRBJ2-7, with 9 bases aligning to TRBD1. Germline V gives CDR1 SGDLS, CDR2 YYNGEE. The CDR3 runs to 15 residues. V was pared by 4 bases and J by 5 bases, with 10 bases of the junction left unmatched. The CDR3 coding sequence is TGTGCCAGCAGCCCCGGGGACAGGGTCGCTGACGAGCAGTACTTC. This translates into CASSPGDRVADEQYF. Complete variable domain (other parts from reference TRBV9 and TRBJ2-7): DSGVTQTPKHLITATGQRVTLRCSPRSGDLSVYWYQQSLDQGLQFLIQYYNGEERAKGNILERFSAQQFPDLHSELNLSSLELGDSALYFCASSPGDRVADEQYFGPGTRLTVT.

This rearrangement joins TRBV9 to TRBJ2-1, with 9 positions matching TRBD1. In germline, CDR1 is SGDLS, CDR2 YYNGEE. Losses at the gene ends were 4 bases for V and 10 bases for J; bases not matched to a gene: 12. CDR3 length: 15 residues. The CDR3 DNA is TGTGCCAGCAGCTCTACCGGGACAGGGCTGGGGGAGCAGTTCTTC. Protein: CASSSTGTGLGEQFF. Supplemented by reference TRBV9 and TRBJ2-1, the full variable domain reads DSGVTQTPKHLITATGQRVTLRCSPRSGDLSVYWYQQSLDQGLQFLIQYYNGEERAKGNILERFSAQQFPDLHSELNLSSLELGDSALYFCASSSTGTGLGEQFFGPGTRLTVL.

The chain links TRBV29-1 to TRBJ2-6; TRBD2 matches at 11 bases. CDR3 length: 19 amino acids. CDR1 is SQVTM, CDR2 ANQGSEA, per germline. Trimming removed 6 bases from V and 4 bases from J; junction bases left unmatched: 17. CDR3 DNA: TGCAGCGTAAGAGCTGAGGCTAGCGGGGGGCCGGTGGGGGCCAACGTCCTGACTTTC. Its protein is CSVRAEASGGPVGANVLTF.

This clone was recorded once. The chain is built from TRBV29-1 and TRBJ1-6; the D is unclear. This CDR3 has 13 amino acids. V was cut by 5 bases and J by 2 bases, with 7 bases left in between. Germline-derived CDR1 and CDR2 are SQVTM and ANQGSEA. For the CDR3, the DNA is TGCAGCGTTAGGGAGACCTATAATTCACCCCTCCACTTT. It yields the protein CSVRETYNSPLHF. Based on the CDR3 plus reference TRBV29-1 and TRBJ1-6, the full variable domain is SAVISQKPSRDICQRGTSLTIQCQVDSQVTMMFWYRQQPGQSLTLIATANQGSEATYESGFVIDKFPISRPNLTFSTLTVSNMSPEDSSIYLCSVRETYNSPLHFGNGTRLTVT.